Given below is one TCR beta chain in context. Its target antigen remains unknown. No base qualities exist here, and no much larger clone lies one base off it. Reading from cysteine to phenylalanine, the CDR3 counts 13 amino acids. Of all the DNA, just the CDR3 is kept, 39 bases in frame from base 1. As encoded in the germline V gene, CDR1 is MNHNS while CDR2 is SASEGT. Relative to germline, V is 4 bases shorter and J is 1 base shorter, with 4 bases between their ends. Libraries were built with the immunoSEQ multiplex PCR assay. For the multiplex PCR, a mixture combining 60 forward primers for TCR Vbeta segments and 13 reverse primers for TCR Jbeta segments was used. The CDR3 region of rearranged TCR beta genes was amplified from genomic DNA with a multiplex PCR assay. On the Illumina HiSeq System, the amplified TCR beta libraries were sequenced as 87-base-pair reads. On the study's bioinformatics: Across the roughly 600 repertoires, a later analysis counted about 81 million unique TCR beta chains, around 10 million of which were shared by at least two donors. Raw reads were error-corrected and collapsed into unique sequences with a nearest-neighbor algorithm that merged closely related sequences to remove PCR and sequencing errors. To assign V, D and J gene segments, CDR3 sequences were aligned to IMGT reference sequences. For a sequence to be retained, a match of at least six nucleotides to both a V gene segment and a J gene segment was required. Rearrangements were classified as productive when the CDR3 lacked stop codons and remained in frame with V and J, and all other rearrangements were classified as non-productive. Following IMGT convention, CDR3 was defined as the stretch from the second conserved V-encoded cysteine to the conserved J-encoded phenylalanine. The earlier analysis of some 540 of the donors excluded any sequence lacking an unambiguous match to a single V gene segment. In an earlier analysis of several hundred of the donors, V segments were called functional above 56.7% productive rearrangements and were called segregating when the between-donor standard deviation exceeded 5%. To diagnose cytomegalovirus status from the catalog of TCR beta chain sequences, a statistical classification framework was built. In a later analysis, TCR nucleotide sequences were compared against IMGT/GENE-DB human TR gene sequences so that V and J genes could be assigned. The TCRdist pipeline was used in a later analysis to assign CDR3 sequences and most-parsimonious VDJ recombination scenarios. A later analysis defined each TCR beta chain by its CDR3 amino acid sequence plus V-gene family, and excluded reads lacking a unique V-gene family. To address suspected cross-contamination and a sequencing artifact, a later analysis removed roughly 640 highly shared, low-generation-probability nucleotide sequences. A later analysis calculated a clonal expansion index for each public chain from normalized within-repertoire ranks of inferred template counts. In a later analysis, generation probabilities were computed using a VDJ recombination model fitted to out-of-frame rearrangements, and the results were checked against IGoR. In a later analysis, TCR-TCR, TCR-HLA and TCR-CMV co-occurrence was scored with hypergeometric tests, and a repertoire-size bias correction was applied to TCR pairs. False discovery rates were estimated in a later analysis by permuting HLA or CMV assignments 20 times. In a later analysis, co-occurring TCRs were grouped using DBSCAN, and TCRdist sequence similarity was added for clustering within HLA-allele-positive subsets. For co-occurrence clustering, repertoires with fewer than 30,000 or more than 120,000 public chains were excluded, along with a handful of repertoires with anomalous nucleotide sharing. The table was pulled from immuneACCESS by TCRdb, which kept in-frame rearrangements only. Such tables lose some clones; where checked, under half of the loss comes from unresolved V genes, and the rest has no known cause. The V and J calls and the clone size are those of that table, but D and trimming were determined from the DNA. For this sample there are tens of thousands of clones; about four fifths appear just once. The ten largest clones take up roughly 8.9% of the sample.

The data belong to a study of cytomegalovirus exposure and HLA in healthy donors (dated by TCRdb to 2016 to 2017). In terms of the full investigation: An earlier analysis of approximately 640 of the donors reported more than 250 Gb of sequence data and some 120 million unique TCR beta sequences from 150 million to 200 million T cells. In the later analysis, no new phenotypic data were used to find candidate immune exposures; instead, reliance was placed on TCR beta sequences and their occurrence across donors. The study profiled the T cell repertoires of about 720 subjects by immunosequencing and related them to cytomegalovirus serostatus. All discovery cohort repertoires had been generated using a single sequencing platform. HLA typing covered class I and class II loci at four-digit resolution. To study patterns of TCR occurrence, a later analysis re-analyzed previously published TCR beta repertoires from 700 or so donors and added high-resolution HLA genotyping. An early release that covered about 600 HLA-typed donors contained around 300 gigabases of sequencing data and 65 million to 100 million unique TCR sequences. The study aimed to test whether signatures of past pathogen exposure could be identified by cataloging public T cell receptors. A later genetic analysis took genome-wide SNP genotypes for about 60% of the roughly 670 donors and used that subset as a discovery cohort. To predict cytomegalovirus infection status, the study brought together high-throughput TCR immunosequencing, statistical association of individual TCRs with disease status, and machine learning. An earlier analysis of approximately 640 of the donors applied high-throughput TCR beta sequencing to assess whether each TCR beta V gene segment acted as functional or pseudogenic. Donor age, sex, ethnicity and CMV serostatus were compiled alongside the repertoire data. Of the 300 to 500 genotyped donors, 81% were placed in the genetic ancestry cluster associated with self-reported Caucasian donors. Because of strong linkage in the cohort, a few DR-DQ haplotypes were treated as single units for association and clustering. Along with the roughly 670-subject first cohort, a separate validation cohort of over a hundred different subjects was used. Across about 370 genotyped donors of the cohort, an average of approximately 220,000 unique TCR beta nucleotide sequences per donor were sequenced, and 15% to 20% of those sequences were non-productive. The number of typed donors differed by locus: about 620-640 for A, B, C, DRB1 and DQB1; 500 to 550 for DQA1; approximately 600 for DPA1; and around 490 for DPB1. Study-wide conclusions, independent of this receptor: CMV serostatus was the only immune exposure information available for the cohort. Compared with equally common non-associated chains, HLA-associated TCR beta chains in a later analysis were more clonally expanded and had lower generation probabilities. Across donors, most TCR sequences were observed very rarely, whereas some public TCRs were present in many individuals. Because HLA typing was unavailable for some donors at each locus, only the typed subset was used in association tests. Some IMGT-functional V segments, including TRBV6-2 and TRBV6-3, could not be distinguished by the 87-base-pair reads and were therefore excluded. In a later analysis, the rate of TCR association differed among HLA loci, with DRB1 alleles having the most associated TCRs and HLA-C alleles having the fewest. Linkage disequilibrium might explain the correlated functional status among segregating V segments, but an unknown experimental factor could not be excluded. In an earlier analysis of several hundred of the donors, most TCR beta V segments were observed in productive rearrangements about 87% or about 30% of the time, broadly matching IMGT annotations. According to the authors, the approach could potentially be generalized to other disease states and immunological phenotypes. A later genetic analysis reported fewer N-insertions in productive TCRs among donors in an Asian-associated ancestry cluster than the roughly 620-donor mean. When HLA alleles, especially DR and DQ, strongly co-occurred, TCR associations were difficult to assign to individual alleles. A cluster of highly shared sequence variants was judged likely to represent a technical artifact of the sequencing pipeline. This cohort had only TCR beta chains sequenced, and the lack of alpha or paired-chain data limited which features could be detected. In the study, about 150 TCR beta chains were listed as associated with cytomegalovirus. Most CMV-associated TCR beta chains appeared to be HLA-restricted in a later analysis, and the HLA associations seemed to be driven largely by CMV exposure. In vitro tests confirmed that a few of the cytomegalovirus-associated TCR beta chains recognize cytomegalovirus antigens. About 15 rarely observed V segments, including chromosome 9 orphons, were excluded from the earlier analysis of a few hundred of the donors because counts were too low. In a later genetic analysis, a missense DCLRE1C variant was associated with V-gene and J-gene trimming of TCR beta chains, and the association was replicated in an independent cohort. A later analysis reported that several top co-occurrence clusters appeared linked to parvovirus B19, influenza, CMV and Epstein-Barr virus. At a false discovery rate of 0.05, a later analysis linked under 20,000 TCR beta sequences to specific HLA alleles. A further reported finding was that TCR beta sequences accurately predicted the HLA-A and HLA-B alleles for most subjects in the first cohort. Sequencing depth was assumed to be roughly uniform across donors in the presence/absence analyses, though that assumption may not hold. Cytomegalovirus status was reported to be diagnosed by the classifier with high specificity and sensitivity in both the original and validation cohorts.

The cohort consisted of 650 to 700 healthy bone marrow donors. At the time of sampling, every cohort member was nominally healthy, though immune exposures that went unrecorded were likely present. The donor tested CMV seropositive and was one of the 289 seropositive cohort members. Every donor gave a peripheral blood sample, and the peripheral blood mononuclear cells from that sample were used for TCR beta sequencing. The Qiagen DNeasy Blood Extraction Kit was used to extract genomic DNA from the blood cell samples. The TCR comes from a woman aged 35 to 49 in good health and CMV-seropositive. The chain is encoded by TRBV6-1 joined to TRBJ2-2, with an unclear D gene assignment. The specimen was PBMCs. The sequence in DNA is TGTGCCAGCAGTGGCAGGAACACCGGGGAGCTGTTTTTT. Translated, it reads CASSGRNTGELFF.